This entry is about one T cell receptor beta chain. CDR3 length equals 16 residues. V lost 6 bases and J lost 6; bases outside the gene matches: 12. Germline lookup yields CDR1 MDHEN and CDR2 SYDVKM. This sample stems from a study of cytomegalovirus exposure and HLA in healthy donors. It was with 60 Vbeta and 13 Jbeta primers that the PCR ran. Clones were read by immunoSEQ multiplex PCR, and TCRdb kept only the in-frame ones, dropping some. The profile shows around 100,000 clones, over 60% of them singletons. The V gene is TRBV28, the J gene TRBJ2-2, with 8 bases that match TRBD1. The sample taken for sequencing was PBMCs. The clonotype comes from a female donor in good health and CMV-seropositive. DNA of the CDR3: TGTGCCAGCAGCCTAAGACAGGGGAGTTTTGCCGGGGAGCTGTTTTTT. Its protein is CASSLRQGSFAGELFF.